This T cell receptor (beta chain) was sequenced during a study of shared clonotypes between healthy human individuals. In germline, CDR1 is SNHLY, CDR2 FYNNEI. The length of the CDR3 is 15 residues. Per the study methods: ImmunoSEQ gave junction-only sequences without quality scores, so filtering differed. The method was immunoSEQ multiplex PCR; TCRdb's version includes in-frame clones alone and lacks a portion of them. D and trimming were read from the DNA, whereas the V and J calls and clone size are those reported in that table. The sample holds roughly 95,000 clones; around 43% are singletons and the top ten take roughly 15%.

J is TRBJ2-5 and V is TRBV2, with TRBD1 matching 8 bases. TRBJ2-7 explains the end of the DNA better; the J call may be wrong. This TCR came from a woman aged 35 to 49 in good health. Some clones in this sample may be carry-over from other donors' samples. The sequencing input was PBMCs. DNA for the CDR3: TGTGCCAGCAGGACCGGACAGGGCGGTGTCCACGAGCAGTACTTC. Protein product: CASRTGQGGVHEQYF.